Listed here are 15 T cell receptor beta chains from one sample, sequenced in a study of neurological immune-mediated disorders. TCRdb fed the 5' RACE reads into MiXCR, producing one record per CDR3 protein. The sample lists 100,000 or so distinct CDR3 sequences; 3.5% to 4% were seen once. Sequencing input: PBMCs. These receptors originate from a woman younger than 30 with multiple sclerosis.

A word on this clonotype: It may be a read error: a sequence one base away is much more abundant. The gene calls are TRBV4-1 and TRBJ2-7, with 8 bases identical to TRBD2. Germline values: CDR1 MGHRA, CDR2 YSYEKL. V was pared by 1 base and J by 1 base, with 6 bases of the junction left unmatched. This CDR3 comprises 16 residues. The chain's CDR3 is CASSQVPGLESYEQYF. Written as DNA, the CDR3 is TGCGCCAGCAGCCAAGTCCCGGGACTAGAGTCCTACGAGCAGTACTTC.

The chain carries TRBV12-2 and TRBJ2-7; the table assigns TRBD1, which was not confirmed against the DNA. TRBV12-2 is described as a pseudogene. The CDR3 totals 18 residues. The chain's CDR3 is CARRLATPGPFHPTEQYF. In nucleotides, the CDR3 is TGTGCACGTCGCTTAGCCACCCCCGGGCCATTCCACCCTACCGAGCAGTACTTC.

This clonotype was seen repeatedly, ten times or more. The chain couples TRBV6-5 to TRBJ2-5, with 10 bases aligning to TRBD2. The V and J ends lost 4 bases and 5 bases, in that order; junction bases with no gene match: 7. Per the germline V gene, CDR1 is MNHEY and CDR2 is SVGAGI. The CDR3 is 15 amino acids. DNA for the CDR3: TGTGCCAGCAGTTTCTCGGGACTAGCGTTCGAGACCCAGTACTTC. Its translation: CASSFSGLAFETQYF.

This clonotype was recorded at least ten times. The rearrangement uses TRBV20-1 and TRBJ2-1; D is unclear. This CDR3 contains 12 residues. Germline CDR1 DFQATT, CDR2 SNEGSKA (reference sequence). V was cut by 1 base and J by 0 bases, with 1 base left in between. The CDR3 DNA sequence: TGCAGTGCTAGAGGCTCCTACAATGAGCAGTTCTTC. Its protein is CSARGSYNEQFF.

There are many counts of this clonotype. V gene TRBV20-1 combines with J gene TRBJ2-7; either TRBD1 or TRBD2 may fit D (5 bases each). Trimming stripped 6 bases from V and 11 bases from J, with 17 bases between. This CDR3 comprises 11 residues. The germline gives CDR1 DFQATT, CDR2 SNEGSKA (reference sequence). CDR3 in amino acids: CSAHSGRGEYF. In DNA form, the CDR3 reads TGCAGTGCCCACTCAGGGAGAGGGGAGTACTTC.

This clonotype was seen ten or more times. This chain connects TRBV12-3 or TRBV12-4 to TRBJ1-3; no clear D. This CDR3 has 17 amino acids. The V end lost 2 bases, the J end lost 3 bases, and 17 bases lay between the germline ends. CDR3 nucleotide sequence: TGTGCCAGCAGTTTATATGTCGGCAGAAACTTTGGAAACACCATATATTTT. Encoded protein: CASSLYVGRNFGNTIYF.

This clonotype was observed at least ten times. V gene TRBV20-1 combines with J gene TRBJ2-5; D might be TRBD2 (5 bases). This CDR3 comprises 13 residues. V gave up 5 bases and J gave up 4 bases, with 14 bases separating them. Germline V gives CDR1 DFQATT, CDR2 SNEGSKA (reference sequence). This CDR3 reads CSAEVGRRETQYF. CDR3 in DNA: TGCAGTGCTGAGGTGGGGAGACGAGAGACCCAGTACTTC.

There are many counts of this clonotype. V and J are TRBV5-1 and TRBJ2-3; 8 bases are a match to TRBD2. The CDR3 runs 15 residues. V shed 4 bases and J 0 bases; nucleotides not matched to a gene: 4. CDR1 SGHRS and CDR2 YFSETQ come from the germline V gene. The chain's CDR3 is CASSPRGASTDTQYF. The CDR3 DNA reads TGCGCCAGCAGCCCGCGGGGGGCCAGCACAGATACGCAGTATTTT. Drawing the rest from reference TRBV5-1 and TRBJ2-3, the complete variable domain is KAGVTQTPRYLIKTRGQQVTLSCSPISGHRSVSWYQQTPGQGLQFLFEYFSETQRNKGNFPGRFSGRQFSNSRSEMNVSTLELGDSALYLCASSPRGASTDTQYFGPGTRLTVL.

A note on this clonotype: This may come from a read error, since a much larger clone is one base off. The CDR3 carries no conserved terminal phenylalanine or tryptophan, so it likely arises from a read error. The chain joins TRBV5-1 to TRBJ2-1; no firm D call. Germline values: CDR1 SGHRS, CDR2 YFSETQ. Deletions cut 2 bases from V and 5 bases from J, with 5 bases between. The CDR3 covers 12 residues. The CDR3 loop reads CASSFLNNEQFL. The CDR3 nucleotides are TGCGCCAGCAGCTTCCTGAACAATGAGCAGTTCCTC.

This clonotype has a count of ten or more. The V gene is TRBV5-1, the J gene TRBJ2-2, with a tentative D call TRBD1 (5 bases). Germline assignment: CDR1 SGHRS and CDR2 YFSETQ. Trimming cost V 0 bases and J 0 bases, with 6 bases left between them. CDR3 length equals 15 residues. This chain's CDR3 is CASSLGTTNTGELFF. CDR3 sequence (DNA): TGCGCCAGCAGCTTGGGGACAACGAACACCGGGGAGCTGTTTTTT. The entire variable domain, with the rest obtained from reference TRBV5-1 and TRBJ2-2, is as follows: KAGVTQTPRYLIKTRGQQVTLSCSPISGHRSVSWYQQTPGQGLQFLFEYFSETQRNKGNFPGRFSGRQFSNSRSEMNVSTLELGDSALYLCASSLGTTNTGELFFGEGSRLTVL.

This clonotype was seen ten or more times. The V and J genes are TRBV20-1 and TRBJ2-3, with D perhaps assigned TRBD1 or TRBD2 (6 bases each). Trimming took off 5 bases at V and 4 bases at J, with 16 bases between the two ends. The CDR3 extends over 14 amino acids. CDR1 is DFQATT and CDR2 is SNEGSKA in the germline V gene (reference sequence). CDR3 amino acids: CSAERGDSSDTQYF. CDR3 nucleotides: TGCAGTGCTGAGAGGGGGGATTCTTCAGATACGCAGTATTTT.

This clonotype is labeled medium-sized. The gene calls are TRBV7-2 and TRBJ1-2; D uncertain. Germline V gene sequence: CDR1 SGHTA, CDR2 FQGNSA. CDR3 length equals 15 residues. The germline V and J ends were trimmed by 1 base and 4 bases, with 13 bases remaining between them. This chain's CDR3 is CASSLEAGAPYGYTF. The CDR3 nucleotides are TGTGCCAGCAGCTTAGAGGCAGGCGCCCCCTATGGCTACACCTTC.

This clonotype was counted at least ten times. The V and J genes are TRBV6-5 and TRBJ2-7; possibly TRBD1 for D (7 bases). From germline, CDR1 is MNHEY and CDR2 SVGAGI. CDR3 length equals 14 residues. Between the trimmed V and J ends, which lost 2 bases and 7 bases, there was a span of 15 bases. CDR3 sequence reads: CASSYEAGGGEQYF. CDR3 coding DNA: TGTGCCAGCAGTTACGAAGCAGGGGGAGGTGAGCAGTACTTC.

Many counts were recorded for this clonotype. V usage is TRBV20-1 and J usage is TRBJ1-6; D gene unclear. Trimming took 0 bases from V and 0 from J, leaving 15 bases between them. The CDR3 loop spans 18 amino acids. Germline V gene data show CDR1 as DFQATT and CDR2 as SNEGSKA (reference sequence). The CDR3 sequence is CSARDLGRTSSYNSPLHF. In DNA, the CDR3 is TGCAGTGCTAGAGATCTGGGCAGAACCAGCTCCTATAATTCACCCCTCCACTTT.

Turning to this clonotype: Just one base apart from a much larger clone, this may be a read error. The chain couples TRBV20-1 to TRBJ2-1; D not resolved. Between the trimmed V and J ends, which lost 5 bases and 6 bases, there was a span of 14 bases. The CDR3 runs to 13 residues. Germline loops: CDR1 DFQATT, CDR2 SNEGSKA (reference sequence). This CDR3 reads CSADRPSRNEQFF. The CDR3 nucleotides read TGCAGTGCTGACCGTCCATCGCGCAATGAGCAGTTCTTC.